The 8 T cell receptor beta chains given below trace back to one sample, sequenced in a study of blood T cell repertoires in COVID-19. Produced via immunoSEQ multiplex PCR; TCRdb's table is partial and in-frame only. In the table there are 250,000 or so clones, 85% to 90% of which are singletons. The material sequenced was peripheral blood. The source of these receptors is a woman aged 40 to 55 who had recovered from COVID-19.

CDR3 loop: CASSGTDPYEQYV. CDR3 DNA: TGTGCCAGCAGCGGGACAGACCCCTACGAGCAGTACGTC. The rearrangement uses TRBV5-5 and TRBJ2-7, with TRBD1 matching over 7 bases. CDR3 length: 13 residues. Germline loops: CDR1 SGHKS, CDR2 YYEKEE (reference sequence). V was pared by 4 bases and J by 2 bases, with 3 bases of the junction left unmatched.

This chain connects TRBV15 to TRBJ2-7, with a possible D match to TRBD2 (5 bases). Trimming left V 6 bases short and J 6 bases short, with 15 bases between. The CDR3 runs 13 residues. Germline loops: CDR1 LNHNV, CDR2 YYDKDF (reference sequence). CDR3 nucleotide sequence: TGTGCCACCAGGGACTCGGGTGGGAGCGAGCAGTACTTC. Protein product: CATRDSGGSEQYF.

The rearrangement uses TRBV1 and TRBJ2-2; TRBD2, the table's D call, was not compared with the DNA. TRBV1 is recorded as a pseudogene. There are 18 residues in the CDR3. The CDR3 protein is CTSSPWTSGGQNTGELFF. DNA of the CDR3: TGCACCAGCAGCCCCTGGACTAGCGGGGGGCAAAACACCGGGGAGCTGTTTTTT.

This chain joins TRBV2 and TRBJ2-5; 8 positions match TRBD2. The CDR3 has 15 amino acids. Trimming at V came to 6 bases and at J to 4 bases, leaving 10 bases not matched to a gene. Germline V gene sequence: CDR1 SNHLY, CDR2 FYNNEI. CDR3 amino acids: CASSLARGTRETQYF. The CDR3 DNA reads TGTGCCAGCAGCCTTGCTCGGGGGACTAGAGAGACCCAGTACTTC. The full variable domain, completed using reference TRBV2 and TRBJ2-5, is EPEVTQTPSHQVTQMGQEVILRCVPISNHLYFYWYRQILGQKVEFLVSFYNNEISEKSEIFDDQFSVERPDGSNFTLKIRSTKLEDSAMYFCASSLARGTRETQYFGPGTRLLVL.

The V and J genes are TRBV2 and TRBJ2-3; tentative D call: TRBD2 (5 bases). The CDR3 is 15 amino acids. Per germline, CDR1 SNHLY and CDR2 FYNNEI. Trimming removed 7 bases from V and 6 bases from J, with 20 bases in between. In DNA, the CDR3 is TGTGCCAGCACTCGGGTCCCGGGAAGTGGGGATACGCAGTATTTT. Its protein product is CASTRVPGSGDTQYF.

This clone was observed a few times. The V and J genes are TRBV2 and TRBJ1-6; 7 nucleotides align to TRBD1. The CDR3 is 14 residues long. Trimming cost V 6 bases and J 6 bases; bases outside gene matches: 5. Germline-derived CDR1 and CDR2 are SNHLY and FYNNEI. This CDR3 is CASSMTGPNSPLHF. CDR3 nucleotides: TGTGCCAGCAGCATGACAGGGCCTAATTCACCCCTCCACTTT.

This clone turned up a few times. The rearrangement joins TRBV6-5 to TRBJ2-7; D unclear. The germline gives CDR1 MNHEY, CDR2 SVGAGI. This CDR3 is 12 amino acids long. Trimming stripped 8 bases from V and 0 bases from J, with 8 bases between. The CDR3 coding sequence is TGTGCCAGCTCGGAGAGCTCCTACGAGCAGTACTTC. It specifies CASSESSYEQYF.

CDR3 nucleotide sequence: TGCGCCAGCAGCTTGGTTCCGGGTGACACTGAAGCTTTCTTT. It specifies CASSLVPGDTEAFF. This chain joins TRBV5-1 and TRBJ1-1; the D is unclear. CDR1 and CDR2 (germline): SGHRS, YFSETQ. This CDR3 spans 14 amino acids. V lost 0 bases to trimming and J lost 3 bases, with 9 bases between them.